The source of this T cell receptor beta chain is a study of glioma-infiltrating T cells. Study-level background: Presurgical dexamethasone in glioma patients lasted six or fewer days. Sequencing aimed for roughly 4.5- to 10-fold coverage of about a million peripheral T cells.

Amplification of TCR alpha and beta CDR3 regions from RNA used iRepertoire nested multiplex PCR. Input was about 85-400 ng of tissue mRNA or PBMC total RNA. A single record per CDR3 protein comes from TCRdb applying MiXCR to the multiplex PCR reads. This table holds about 410,000 distinct CDR3 sequences, about 40% found once. Germline assignment: CDR1 SGHKS and CDR2 YYEKEE (reference sequence). The CDR3 spans 14 residues. With regard to this clonotype: The junction departs from germline at one end; a sequencing error may be responsible.

The V gene is TRBV5-5, the J gene TRBJ2-1, with a possible D match to TRBD2 (7 bases). The material sequenced was glioma tissue, nonneoplastic brain tissue, or PBMCs (not recorded which). The TCR was taken from a human donor with low-grade glioma or glioblastoma, undergoing nonglioma brain surgery, or in good health (not recorded which). The CDR3 nucleotides read TGCGCCAGCAGCTTGCGGGGGACAAGGGATGAGCAGTTCTTC. Translation gives CASSLRGTRDEQFF.